Each of the 26 T cell receptor beta chains below was sequenced from the same sample in a study of T cell changes during pregnancy in multiple sclerosis. The data were produced by immunoSEQ multiplex PCR, yet TCRdb's version contains in-frame clones alone and is incomplete. The table has 35,000 to 45,000 clones, roughly 90% seen once. Sequenced material: peripheral blood, taken in the second trimester of pregnancy. The receptors derive from a female donor in good health, enrolled as a control in a pregnancy study.

This clone turned up a few times. CDR3 sequence reads: CASQGGSSAFF. CDR3 DNA sequence: TGTGCCAGCCAGGGGGGTTCATCGGCTTTCTTT. The chain combines TRBV2 with TRBJ1-1; 7 positions agree with TRBD1. This CDR3 region has 11 residues. V lost 8 bases, J lost 11 bases, and 8 bases stayed unmatched. Per the germline V gene, CDR1 is SNHLY and CDR2 is FYNNEI. The entire variable domain, with the rest obtained from reference TRBV2 and TRBJ1-1, is as follows: EPEVTQTPSHQVTQMGQEVILRCVPISNHLYFYWYRQILGQKVEFLVSFYNNEISEKSEIFDDQFSVERPDGSNFTLKIRSTKLEDSAMYFCASQGGSSAFFGQGTRLTVV.

V is TRBV5-1 and J is TRBJ1-2; unclear D gene. The germline V gene encodes CDR1 SGHRS and CDR2 YFSETQ. V was shortened by 7 bases and J by 8 bases, with 15 bases between the two germline ends. The CDR3 totals 12 residues. The CDR3: CASESPRGGYTF. The CDR3 DNA reads as TGCGCCAGCGAGAGTCCCCGAGGGGGCTACACCTTC.

The chain uses TRBV6-1 and TRBJ1-2; 9 bases line up with TRBD1. After removal of 1 base from V and 4 bases from J, the junction contained 13 bases not matched to a gene. The CDR3 totals 18 residues. Germline values: CDR1 MNHNS, CDR2 SASEGT. The CDR3: CASSEGTRTGAFVYGYTF. DNA for the CDR3: TGTGCCAGCAGTGAAGGGACACGGACAGGGGCCTTTGTCTATGGCTACACCTTC.

The chain couples TRBV6-5 to TRBJ2-1; D is possibly TRBD1 (5 bases). V was pared by 6 bases and J by 9 bases, with 9 bases between. Germline CDR1 reads MNHEY; CDR2 reads SVGAGI. CDR3 size: 11 residues. As DNA, the CDR3 is TGTGCCAGCAGGGACAATGGTGAGCAGTTCTTC. It encodes CASRDNGEQFF.

The rearrangement links TRBV20-1 to TRBJ1-1; D is unresolved. The CDR3 runs 11 residues. The germline V and J ends were trimmed by 1 base and 11 bases, with 11 bases remaining between them. CDR1 and CDR2 (germline): DFQATT, SNEGSKA (reference sequence). This CDR3 is CSARVSGAAFF. For the CDR3, the DNA is TGCAGTGCTAGAGTTAGTGGAGCGGCTTTCTTT.

V usage is TRBV5-6 and J usage is TRBJ1-4; TRBD1 matches 9 bases. There are 16 residues in the CDR3. The germline V gene encodes CDR1 SGHDT and CDR2 YYEEEE. V shed 0 bases, J shed 12 bases, and the junction held 12 bases outside the gene matches. The CDR3 loop reads CASSLATGGFLGELFF. For the CDR3, the DNA is TGTGCCAGCAGCTTGGCGACAGGGGGATTTTTGGGTGAACTGTTTTTT.

This clone is categorized as medium-sized. V and J are TRBV19 and TRBJ2-2; TRBD1 is a possible D gene (6 bases). Germline-derived CDR1 and CDR2 are LNHDA and SQIVND (reference sequence). The CDR3 covers 13 residues. Trimming pared 10 bases from V and 2 bases from J, leaving 11 bases between. This chain's CDR3 is CATMDSNTGELFF. The CDR3 DNA sequence: TGTGCCACCATGGACAGTAACACCGGGGAGCTGTTTTTT.

V usage is TRBV9 and J usage is TRBJ2-3; D remains ambiguous. V was shortened by 0 bases and J by 2 bases, with 4 bases between the two germline ends. This CDR3 region has 13 residues. From germline, CDR1 is SGDLS and CDR2 YYNGEE. CDR3 loop: CASSVVFTDTQYF. The CDR3 bases are TGTGCCAGCAGCGTAGTCTTCACAGATACGCAGTATTTT.

This clone was counted only a few times. The CDR3 reads CASSPAGYEQYF. CDR3 in DNA: TGTGCCAGCAGCCCGGCGGGGTACGAGCAGTACTTC. The gene calls are TRBV7-9 and TRBJ2-7; D possibly corresponds to TRBD2 (6 bases). CDR3 size: 12 residues. Deletions cut 5 bases from V and 4 bases from J, with 9 bases between. The V gene's germline CDR1 is SEHNR and CDR2 FQNEAQ (reference sequence).

The rearrangement links TRBV7-6 to TRBJ2-7; possibly TRBD1 for D (5 bases). Trimming removed 5 bases at V and 6 bases at J, with 20 bases between. The germline gives CDR1 SGHVS, CDR2 FNYEAQ. This CDR3 comprises 15 residues. Here the CDR3 reads CASSPLTKGYSEQYF. DNA of the CDR3: TGTGCCAGCAGCCCACTTACGAAGGGGTATAGCGAGCAGTACTTC. The whole variable domain, remainder taken from reference TRBV7-6 and TRBJ2-7, is GAGVSQSPRYKVTKRGQDVALRCDPISGHVSLYWYRQALGQGPEFLTYFNYEAQQDKSGLPNDRFSAERPEGSISTLTIQRTEQRDSAMYRCASSPLTKGYSEQYFGPGTRLTVT.

This clone was seen just once. The V gene is TRBV7-2, the J gene TRBJ2-2; TRBD1 aligns across 9 bases. V gave up 7 bases and J gave up 4 bases; unmatched junction bases: 7. The CDR3 has 15 residues. Germline V lookup: CDR1 SGHTA, CDR2 FQGNSA. The CDR3 nucleotides are TGTGCCAGCACCCGGGACAGGGCGGTCACCGGGGAGCTGTTTTTT. Encoded protein: CASTRDRAVTGELFF.

V gene TRBV30 combines with J gene TRBJ2-2; possible D gene TRBD1, 6 bases. This CDR3 comprises 12 residues. V was trimmed by 2 bases and J by 5 bases, leaving 6 bases between them. In germline, CDR1 is GTSNPN, CDR2 SVGIG (reference sequence). DNA of the CDR3: TGTGCCTGGAGTCAGGGGACCGGGGAGCTGTTTTTT. Residues: CAWSQGTGELFF.

The chain employs TRBV5-4 and TRBJ1-1; D possibly corresponds to TRBD1 (6 bases). This CDR3 is 14 amino acids long. Trimming shortened V by 4 bases and J by 1 base, and 11 bases separated the two germline ends. In germline, CDR1 is SGHNT, CDR2 YYREEE (reference sequence). CDR3 DNA: TGTGCCAGCAGCGTTCGGGACACGAACACTGAAGCTTTCTTT. Translation gives CASSVRDTNTEAFF.

J is TRBJ1-1 and V is TRBV30, with D possibly matching TRBD1 (6 bases). CDR1 is GTSNPN, CDR2 SVGIG, per germline (reference sequence). V was shortened by 0 bases and J by 5 bases, with 16 bases between the two germline ends. The CDR3 is 15 amino acids. DNA of the CDR3: TGTGCCTGGAGTGTACAAGGGGGAATGGGGACTGAAGCTTTCTTT. Translating gives CAWSVQGGMGTEAFF.

The chain links TRBV18 to TRBJ1-1; D uncertain. This CDR3 contains 15 residues. V shed 6 bases and J shed 7 bases, with 21 bases lying between them. The germline gives CDR1 KGHSH, CDR2 LQKENI. CDR3 protein: CASSPSPRDGDEAFF. The CDR3 nucleotides are TGTGCCAGCTCCCCCTCCCCCCGGGATGGGGATGAAGCTTTCTTT.

This CDR3 is CASSPRTGLKADYGYTF. The CDR3 DNA reads as TGTGCCAGCAGCCCACGGACAGGGCTTAAGGCGGACTATGGCTACACCTTC. The rearrangement uses TRBV14 and TRBJ1-2; TRBD1 aligns across 8 bases. In germline, CDR1 is SGHDN, CDR2 FVKESK. The CDR3 covers 17 residues. V was pared by 4 bases and J by 3 bases, with 13 bases of the junction left unmatched. Complete variable domain (other parts from reference TRBV14 and TRBJ1-2): EAGVTQFPSHSVIEKGQTVTLRCDPISGHDNLYWYRRVMGKEIKFLLHFVKESKQDESGMPNNRFLAERTGGTYSTLKVQPAELEDSGVYFCASSPRTGLKADYGYTFGSGTRLTVV.

V gene TRBV6-1 combines with J gene TRBJ2-7, with a possible D match to TRBD2 (5 bases). Germline V gene data show CDR1 as MNHNS and CDR2 as SASEGT. V was shortened by 7 bases and J by 3 bases, with 10 bases between the two germline ends. The CDR3 spans 12 residues. The CDR3 DNA reads TGTGCCAGCACCACGGGGATCTACGAGCAGTACTTC. The encoded protein is CASTTGIYEQYF.

The V and J genes are TRBV7-9 and TRBJ2-1; perhaps TRBD1 as D (5 bases). The V gene lost 2 bases and the J gene lost 9 bases, with 20 bases spanning the gap. This CDR3 spans 16 amino acids. Germline V gene data show CDR1 as SEHNR and CDR2 as FQNEAQ (reference sequence). CDR3 amino acids: CASSLRSSSWGGEQFF. The CDR3 coding sequence is TGTGCCAGCAGCTTACGATCCTCATCTTGGGGCGGTGAGCAGTTCTTC.

The chain carries TRBV5-1 and TRBJ1-1; no clear D gene. CDR3 size: 13 residues. Per the germline V gene, CDR1 is SGHRS and CDR2 is YFSETQ. The ends were cut back, 4 bases at V and 0 bases at J, with 7 bases in the middle. CDR3 sequence: CASSRTVNTEAFF. CDR3 coding DNA: TGCGCCAGCAGCCGTACGGTGAACACTGAAGCTTTCTTT. Supplemented by reference TRBV5-1 and TRBJ1-1, the full variable domain reads KAGVTQTPRYLIKTRGQQVTLSCSPISGHRSVSWYQQTPGQGLQFLFEYFSETQRNKGNFPGRFSGRQFSNSRSEMNVSTLELGDSALYLCASSRTVNTEAFFGQGTRLTVV.

CDR3 sequence: CAWSVRRGAGALYGYTF. DNA for the CDR3: TGTGCCTGGAGTGTGAGACGGGGGGCAGGGGCTCTCTATGGCTACACCTTC. This sequence joins TRBV30 and TRBJ1-2; weak D call: TRBD1 (6 bases). CDR3 length: 17 residues. CDR1 and CDR2 (germline): GTSNPN, SVGIG (reference sequence). V was clipped by 0 bases and J by 4 bases, with 21 bases between them.

This sequence joins TRBV19 and TRBJ1-2; 9 bases are shared with TRBD1. Germline-derived CDR1 and CDR2 are LNHDA and SQIVND (reference sequence). The CDR3 loop spans 14 amino acids. V shed 8 bases and J 2 bases; nucleotides not matched to a gene: 6. The CDR3: CASLGTGPNYGYTF. CDR3 coding DNA: TGTGCCAGTCTCGGGACAGGGCCCAACTATGGCTACACCTTC.

The genes are TRBV7-9 and TRBJ2-5; 9 bases agree with TRBD2. Germline CDR1 and CDR2: SEHNR and FQNEAQ (reference sequence). V trimming: 2 bases; J trimming: 5 bases; junction bases outside the gene matches: 6. The CDR3 has 15 amino acids. The CDR3 DNA sequence: TGTGCCAGCAGCTTACTGCGGGGGGGCCAGGAGACCCAGTACTTC. Its protein is CASSLLRGGQETQYF.

The chain links TRBV11-2 to TRBJ2-5; D remains unclear. The germline gives CDR1 SGHAT, CDR2 FQNNGV. CDR3 length equals 15 residues. The V gene lost 0 bases and the J gene lost 5 bases, with 13 bases spanning the gap. The chain's CDR3 is CASSLEPLDMETQYF. The CDR3 region has the DNA TGTGCCAGCAGCTTAGAACCTCTAGATATGGAGACCCAGTACTTC.

The gene calls are TRBV9 and TRBJ2-5, with D possibly TRBD2 on 6 matching bases. Germline CDR1 reads SGDLS; CDR2 reads YYNGEE. The ends were cut back, 2 bases at V and 4 bases at J, with 15 bases in the middle. This CDR3 is 15 amino acids long. The CDR3 DNA reads as TGTGCCAGCAGCGTTGTCGGGAGTATAGGAGAGACCCAGTACTTC. Translation: CASSVVGSIGETQYF.

This clone was counted once. The chain couples TRBV19 to TRBJ2-7; D might be TRBD2 (5 bases). Germline CDR1 LNHDA, CDR2 SQIVND (reference sequence). The CDR3 extends over 14 amino acids. V lost 4 bases and J lost 1, with 11 bases in between. As DNA, the CDR3 is TGTGCCAGTAGTAGCGGGCCGATTTCCTACGAGCAGTACTTC. This gives the protein CASSSGPISYEQYF.

This rearrangement joins TRBV7-2 to TRBJ2-2; the match to TRBD1 covers 9 bases. The germline V gene encodes CDR1 SGHTA and CDR2 FQGNSA. The CDR3 extends over 15 amino acids. V lost 2 bases to trimming and J lost 4 bases; unmatched junction nucleotides: 2. Here the CDR3 reads CASSLRQGGTGELFF. The DNA for the CDR3 is TGTGCCAGCAGCTTACGACAGGGGGGCACCGGGGAGCTGTTTTTT.